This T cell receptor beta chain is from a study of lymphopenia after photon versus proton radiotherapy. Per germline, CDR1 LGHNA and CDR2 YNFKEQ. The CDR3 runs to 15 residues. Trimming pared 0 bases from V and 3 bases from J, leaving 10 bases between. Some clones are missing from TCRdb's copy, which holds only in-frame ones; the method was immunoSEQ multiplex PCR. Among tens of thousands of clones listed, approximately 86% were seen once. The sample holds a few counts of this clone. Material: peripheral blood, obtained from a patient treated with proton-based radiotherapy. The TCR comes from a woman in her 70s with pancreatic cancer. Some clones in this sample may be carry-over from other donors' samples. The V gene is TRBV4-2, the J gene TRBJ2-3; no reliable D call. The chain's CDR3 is CASSQEVLATDTQYF. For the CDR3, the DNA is TGTGCCAGCAGCCAAGAAGTGTTAGCTACAGATACGCAGTATTTT.